What follows describes a single T cell receptor beta chain. Patients at the Seattle site were enrolled during active infection and followed longitudinally. The data derive from a study of blood T cell repertoires in COVID-19. Germline V lookup: CDR1 SGDLS, CDR2 YYNGEE. Trimming removed 4 bases from V and 1 base from J; junction bases left unmatched: 6. The CDR3 is 16 amino acids. Generated by immunoSEQ multiplex PCR, the TCRdb table keeps only in-frame clones and is missing some. The data contain about 17,000 clones, 77% of them singletons. This receptor was taken from a man aged 70 or older with COVID-19, enrolled during active disease. The chain employs TRBV9 and TRBJ2-3; 10 positions match TRBD1. Sequencing was performed on peripheral blood. The CDR3 nucleotides are TGTGCCAGCAGCCTATTCGACAGGGGGCGCACAGATACGCAGTATTTT. Its translation: CASSLFDRGRTDTQYF.